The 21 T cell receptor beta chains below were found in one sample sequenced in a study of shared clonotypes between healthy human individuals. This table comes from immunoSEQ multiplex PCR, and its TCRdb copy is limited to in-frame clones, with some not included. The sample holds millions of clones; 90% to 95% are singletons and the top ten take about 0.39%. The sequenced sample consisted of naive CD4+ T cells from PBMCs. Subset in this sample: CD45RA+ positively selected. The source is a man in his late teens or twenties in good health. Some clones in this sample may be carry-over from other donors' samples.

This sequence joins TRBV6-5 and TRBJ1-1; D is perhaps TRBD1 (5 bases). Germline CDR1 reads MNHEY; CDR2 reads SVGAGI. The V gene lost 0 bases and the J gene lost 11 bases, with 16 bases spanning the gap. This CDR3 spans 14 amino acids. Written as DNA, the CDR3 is TGTGCCAGCAGTTACTCGACAGCTTGGGGAGGGGCTTTCTTT. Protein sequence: CASSYSTAWGGAFF.

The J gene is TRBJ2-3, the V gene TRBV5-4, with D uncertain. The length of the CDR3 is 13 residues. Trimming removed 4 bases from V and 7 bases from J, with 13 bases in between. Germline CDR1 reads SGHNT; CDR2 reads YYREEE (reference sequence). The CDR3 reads CASSQPTDHTQYF. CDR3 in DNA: TGTGCCAGCAGCCAGCCTACAGACCATACGCAGTATTTT.

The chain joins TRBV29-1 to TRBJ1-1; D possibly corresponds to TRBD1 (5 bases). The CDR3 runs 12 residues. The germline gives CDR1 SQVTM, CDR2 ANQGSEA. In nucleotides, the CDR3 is TGCAGTAGCCAGAGGGGAGACACTGAAGCTTTCTTT. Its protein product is CSSQRGDTEAFF.

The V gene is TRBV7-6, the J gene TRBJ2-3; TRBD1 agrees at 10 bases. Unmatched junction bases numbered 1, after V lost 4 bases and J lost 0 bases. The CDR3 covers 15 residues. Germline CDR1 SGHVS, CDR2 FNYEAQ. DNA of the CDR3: TGTGCCAGCAGCTCGACAGGGGGCAGCACAGATACGCAGTATTTT. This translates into CASSSTGGSTDTQYF.

DNA of the CDR3: TGTGCCAGCTCACCACAACGACCGGGACAGTCTAGCACAGATACGCAGTATTTT. The encoded protein is CASSPQRPGQSSTDTQYF. The chain recombines TRBV18 with TRBJ2-3, with TRBD1 identical over 7 bases. Germline-derived CDR1 and CDR2 are KGHSH and LQKENI. The V gene end was trimmed by 1 base and the J gene end by 0 bases; junction bases not matched to a gene: 10. The CDR3 contains 18 residues.

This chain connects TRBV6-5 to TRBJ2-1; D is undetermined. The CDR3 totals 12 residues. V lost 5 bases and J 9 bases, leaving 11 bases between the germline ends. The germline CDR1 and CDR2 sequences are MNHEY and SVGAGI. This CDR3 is CASSPSPGEQFF. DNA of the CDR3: TGTGCCAGCAGTCCTTCCCCGGGTGAGCAGTTCTTC.

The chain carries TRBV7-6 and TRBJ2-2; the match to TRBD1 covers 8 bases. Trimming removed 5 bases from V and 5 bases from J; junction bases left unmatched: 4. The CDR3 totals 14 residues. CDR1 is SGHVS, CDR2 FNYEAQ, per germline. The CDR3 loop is CASSRDRGTGELFF. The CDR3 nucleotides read TGTGCCAGCAGCCGAGACAGGGGAACCGGGGAGCTGTTTTTT.

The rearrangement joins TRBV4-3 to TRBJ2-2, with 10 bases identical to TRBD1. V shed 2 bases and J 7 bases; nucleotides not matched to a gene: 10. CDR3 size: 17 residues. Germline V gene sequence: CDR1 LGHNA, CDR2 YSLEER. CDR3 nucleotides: TGCGCCAGCAGCCAAAATGGCGGGACAGGGGACAACGGGGAGCTGTTTTTT. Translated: CASSQNGGTGDNGELFF.

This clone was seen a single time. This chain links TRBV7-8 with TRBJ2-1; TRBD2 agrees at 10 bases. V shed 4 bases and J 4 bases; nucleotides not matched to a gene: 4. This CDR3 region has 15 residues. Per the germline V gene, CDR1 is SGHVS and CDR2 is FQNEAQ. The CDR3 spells CASSSRTSGYNEQFF. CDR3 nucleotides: TGTGCCAGCAGCTCCAGGACTAGCGGATACAATGAGCAGTTCTTC.

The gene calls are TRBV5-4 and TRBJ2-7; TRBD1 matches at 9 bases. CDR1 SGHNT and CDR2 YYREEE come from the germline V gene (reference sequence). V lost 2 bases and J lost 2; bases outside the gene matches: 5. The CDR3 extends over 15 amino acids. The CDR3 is CASSFGQGWAYEQYF. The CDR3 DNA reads TGTGCCAGCAGCTTCGGACAGGGGTGGGCCTACGAGCAGTACTTC.

CDR3: CASSRLSISTDTQYF. CDR3 nucleotide sequence: TGTGCCAGCAGCCGTCTTTCTATTAGCACAGATACGCAGTATTTT. This chain connects TRBV5-4 to TRBJ2-3; D remains unclear. Germline assignment: CDR1 SGHNT and CDR2 YYREEE (reference sequence). The CDR3 contains 15 residues. V was trimmed by 4 bases and J by 0 bases, leaving 12 bases between them.

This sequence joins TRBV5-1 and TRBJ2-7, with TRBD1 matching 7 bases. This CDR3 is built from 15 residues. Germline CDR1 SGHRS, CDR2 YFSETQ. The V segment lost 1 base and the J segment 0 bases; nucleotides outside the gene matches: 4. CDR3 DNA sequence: TGCGCCAGCAGCTTGTGGGGACAGAGCTCCTACGAGCAGTACTTC. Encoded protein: CASSLWGQSSYEQYF.

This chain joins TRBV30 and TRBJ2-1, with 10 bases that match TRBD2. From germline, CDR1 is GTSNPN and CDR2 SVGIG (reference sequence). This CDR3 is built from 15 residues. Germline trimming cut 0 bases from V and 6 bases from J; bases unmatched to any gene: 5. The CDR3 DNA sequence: TGTGCCTGGAGTGTATGGGCTAGCGGGGGCAATGAGCAGTTCTTC. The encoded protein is CAWSVWASGGNEQFF.

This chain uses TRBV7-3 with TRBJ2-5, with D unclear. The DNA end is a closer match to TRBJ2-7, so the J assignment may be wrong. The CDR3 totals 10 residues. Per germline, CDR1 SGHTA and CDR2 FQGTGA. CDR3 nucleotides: TGTGCCAGCAGCCGCCTCGAGCAGTACTTC. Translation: CASSRLEQYF.

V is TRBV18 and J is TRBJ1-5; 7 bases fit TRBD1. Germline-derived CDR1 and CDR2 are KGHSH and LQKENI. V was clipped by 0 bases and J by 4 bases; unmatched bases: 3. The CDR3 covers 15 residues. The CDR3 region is CASSPPDRMNQPQHF. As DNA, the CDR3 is TGTGCCAGCTCACCACCGGACAGGATGAATCAGCCCCAGCATTTT.

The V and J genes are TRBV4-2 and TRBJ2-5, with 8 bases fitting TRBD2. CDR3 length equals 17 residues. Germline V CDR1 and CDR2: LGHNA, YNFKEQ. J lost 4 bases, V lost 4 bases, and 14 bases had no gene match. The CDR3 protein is CASSPGLATLRGETQYF. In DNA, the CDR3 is TGTGCCAGCAGCCCTGGACTAGCAACACTTCGGGGAGAGACCCAGTACTTC.

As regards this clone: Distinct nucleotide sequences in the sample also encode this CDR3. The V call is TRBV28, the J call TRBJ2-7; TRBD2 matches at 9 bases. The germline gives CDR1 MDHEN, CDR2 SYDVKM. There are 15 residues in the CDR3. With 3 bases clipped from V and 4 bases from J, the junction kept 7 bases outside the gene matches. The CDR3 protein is CASSLGGRAGYEQYF. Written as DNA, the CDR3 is TGTGCCAGCAGTTTGGGCGGGAGGGCCGGGTACGAGCAGTACTTC.

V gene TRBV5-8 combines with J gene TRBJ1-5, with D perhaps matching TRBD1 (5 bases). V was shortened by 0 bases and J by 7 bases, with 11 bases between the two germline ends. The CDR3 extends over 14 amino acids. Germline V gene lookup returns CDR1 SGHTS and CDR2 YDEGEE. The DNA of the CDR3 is TGTGCCAGCAGCTTGGTTGGAGGGGACCAGCCCCAGCATTTT. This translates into CASSLVGGDQPQHF.

The CDR3 bases are TGTGCCAGCTCATCCGGGCTAGCAACCAATGAGCAGTTCTTC. Protein product: CASSSGLATNEQFF. The chain has TRBV18 and TRBJ2-1, with D perhaps TRBD2 (5 bases). The CDR3 has 14 residues. The V gene's germline CDR1 is KGHSH and CDR2 LQKENI. Trimming shortened V by 5 bases and J by 6 bases, and 14 bases separated the two germline ends.

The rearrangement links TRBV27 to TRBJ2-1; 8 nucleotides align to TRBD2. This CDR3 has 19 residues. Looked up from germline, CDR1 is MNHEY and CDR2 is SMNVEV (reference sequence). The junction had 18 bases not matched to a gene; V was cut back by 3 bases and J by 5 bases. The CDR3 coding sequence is TGTGCCAGCAGTTTTCTTTTGGGACTAGGTAAATCTCCCCACAATGAGCAGTTCTTC. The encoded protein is CASSFLLGLGKSPHNEQFF.

CDR3: CASSKETAYTGDTQYF. In DNA, the CDR3 is TGTGCCAGCAGCAAAGAAACAGCCTATACCGGAGATACGCAGTATTTT. The chain employs TRBV21-1 and TRBJ2-3; TRBD1, the table's D call, was not compared with the DNA. TRBV21-1 represents a pseudogene. The CDR3 spans 16 residues.